This T cell receptor beta chain stems from a study of blood T cell repertoires in COVID-19. Study at large: The cDNA or gDNA used as material had been derived from T cells, B-cell-depleted T cells, or PBMCs.

Germline assignment: CDR1 SEHNR and CDR2 FQNEAQ (reference sequence). The CDR3 sequence is 13 residues long. The V gene lost 1 base and the J gene lost 7 bases, with 10 bases spanning the gap. In the authors' methods: Amplification of reference gene primers provided the estimated nucleated cell counts. Sequencing was performed with immunoSEQ multiplex PCR; in TCRdb, only in-frame clones are kept and a portion is missing. The V and J calls and clone size were taken over from that table, and D and trimming were inferred from the DNA. In the table there are around 250,000 clones, around 81% of which are singletons.

This chain joins TRBV7-9 and TRBJ1-2, with D unclear. Sequenced input: peripheral blood. The sequence was collected from a man aged 45-65 years with active or convalescent COVID-19. In DNA form, the CDR3 reads TGTGCCAGCAGCTTAGTCCGGGAGGGTGGCTACACCTTC. This codes for CASSLVREGGYTF.